This TCR beta chain is from a study of control samples from healthy donors and cancer patients. Here immunoSEQ multiplex PCR was the method, and the copy in TCRdb shows in-frame clones only, minus some. Of about 130,000 clones in the sample, approximately 90% were seen once. V was shortened by 0 bases and J by 2 bases, with 12 bases between the two germline ends. The germline gives CDR1 SGHDT, CDR2 YYEEEE. The CDR3 spans 15 residues. The sequence was collected from a man between 18 and 35 years old in good health. The sequencing sample was made of blood. The V call is TRBV5-6, the J call TRBJ2-7; possibly TRBD1 or TRBD2 for D (5 bases each). CDR3 sequence: CASSLGRGVPYEQYF. CDR3 DNA: TGTGCCAGCAGCTTGGGCCGGGGCGTGCCCTACGAGCAGTACTTC.